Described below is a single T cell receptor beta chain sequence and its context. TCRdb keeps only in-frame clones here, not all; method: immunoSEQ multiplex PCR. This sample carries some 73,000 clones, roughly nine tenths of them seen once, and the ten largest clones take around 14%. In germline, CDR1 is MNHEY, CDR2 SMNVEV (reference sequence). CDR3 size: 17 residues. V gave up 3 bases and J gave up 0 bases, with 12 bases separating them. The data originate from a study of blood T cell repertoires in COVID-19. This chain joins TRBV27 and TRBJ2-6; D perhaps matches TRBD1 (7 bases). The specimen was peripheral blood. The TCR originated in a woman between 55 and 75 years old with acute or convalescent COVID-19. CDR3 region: CASSLGQGGSGANVLTF. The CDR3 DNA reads TGTGCCAGCAGTTTGGGGCAGGGGGGCTCTGGGGCCAACGTCCTGACTTTC.